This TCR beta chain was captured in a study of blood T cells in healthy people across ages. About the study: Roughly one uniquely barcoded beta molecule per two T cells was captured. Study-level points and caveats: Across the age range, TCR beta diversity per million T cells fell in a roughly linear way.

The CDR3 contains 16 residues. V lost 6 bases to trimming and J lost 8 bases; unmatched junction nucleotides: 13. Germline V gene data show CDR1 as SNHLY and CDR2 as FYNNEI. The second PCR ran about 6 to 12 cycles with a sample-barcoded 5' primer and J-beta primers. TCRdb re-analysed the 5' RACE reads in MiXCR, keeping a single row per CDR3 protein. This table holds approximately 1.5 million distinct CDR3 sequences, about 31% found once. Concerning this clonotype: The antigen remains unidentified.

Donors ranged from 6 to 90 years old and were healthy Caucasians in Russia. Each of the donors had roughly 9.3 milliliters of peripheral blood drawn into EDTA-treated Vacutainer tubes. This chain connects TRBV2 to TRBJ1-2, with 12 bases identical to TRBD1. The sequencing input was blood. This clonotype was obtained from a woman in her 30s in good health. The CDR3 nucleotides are TGTGCCAGCAGAAACAACCCGGGGACAGGGGGCGAGGGCTACACCTTC. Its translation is CASRNNPGTGGEGYTF.